The clone carrying this T cell receptor (beta chain) appeared a few times. Its antigen is currently unknown. The V end was cut by 0 bases, the J end by 1 base, with 14 bases between. Germline assignment: CDR1 SGDLS and CDR2 YYNGEE. The CDR3 is made up of 16 amino acids. TCRdb itself ran the reads through MiXCR, one entry per CDR3 protein. The sample lists 60,000 to 75,000 distinct CDR3 sequences, more than 20% occurring once. The data were obtained in a study of type 1 regulatory T cells. Study-wide findings and caveats: Compared with non-type 1 regulatory T cells, type 1 regulatory T cells showed a more restricted TCR repertoire.

The TCR comes from a human donor in good health. V is TRBV9 and J is TRBJ2-7; weak D call: TRBD1 (6 bases). The specimen was cultured type 1 regulatory T (Tr1) cells, either the whole culture or a sorted fraction (not recorded which). The CDR3, as DNA: TGTGCCAGCAGCGTAGCCGGGACATTCAATTCCTACGAGCAGTACTTC. Translating gives CASSVAGTFNSYEQYF.